This T cell receptor beta chain derives from a study of identical twins. Study results and caveats: Cord blood's abundant beta clonotypes had fewer insertions, unlike memory repertoires.

CDR1 is SGHRS and CDR2 is YFSETQ in the germline V gene. Trimming took off 2 bases at V and 0 bases at J, with 12 bases between the two ends. This CDR3 region has 16 residues. Template switching added a universal primer binding site, and final cDNA carried unique molecular identifiers. TCRdb called the 5' RACE reads again in MiXCR, with one record for every CDR3 protein. The sample records about 550,000 distinct CDR3 sequences, about 20% being singletons. In this sample, this clonotype turned up a few times. Its matching antigen is unknown. The same data also contributed to another study, on yellow fever vaccine responses in identical twins.

This receptor was identified in a woman between 18 and 30 years old in good health. This sequence joins TRBV5-1 and TRBJ2-1; no reliable D call. The material sequenced was CD4+ T cells sorted from blood. CDR3 in DNA: TGCGCCAGCAGCTTATCCACCTCCCGCTCCTACAATGAGCAGTTCTTC. Amino acid sequence: CASSLSTSRSYNEQFF.